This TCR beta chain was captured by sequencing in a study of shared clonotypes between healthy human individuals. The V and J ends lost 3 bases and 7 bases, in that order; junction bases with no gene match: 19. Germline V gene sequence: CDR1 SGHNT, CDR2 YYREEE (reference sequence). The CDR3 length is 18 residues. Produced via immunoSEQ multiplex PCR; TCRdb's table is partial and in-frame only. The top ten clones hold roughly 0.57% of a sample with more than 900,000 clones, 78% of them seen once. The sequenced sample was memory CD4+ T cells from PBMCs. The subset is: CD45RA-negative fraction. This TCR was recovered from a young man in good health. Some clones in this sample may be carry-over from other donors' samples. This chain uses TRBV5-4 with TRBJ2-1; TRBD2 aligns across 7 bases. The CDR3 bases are TGTGCCAGCAGCTACAGTCTTTTTGGGCTAGCGGAGAAGAATGAGCAGTTCTTC. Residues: CASSYSLFGLAEKNEQFF.